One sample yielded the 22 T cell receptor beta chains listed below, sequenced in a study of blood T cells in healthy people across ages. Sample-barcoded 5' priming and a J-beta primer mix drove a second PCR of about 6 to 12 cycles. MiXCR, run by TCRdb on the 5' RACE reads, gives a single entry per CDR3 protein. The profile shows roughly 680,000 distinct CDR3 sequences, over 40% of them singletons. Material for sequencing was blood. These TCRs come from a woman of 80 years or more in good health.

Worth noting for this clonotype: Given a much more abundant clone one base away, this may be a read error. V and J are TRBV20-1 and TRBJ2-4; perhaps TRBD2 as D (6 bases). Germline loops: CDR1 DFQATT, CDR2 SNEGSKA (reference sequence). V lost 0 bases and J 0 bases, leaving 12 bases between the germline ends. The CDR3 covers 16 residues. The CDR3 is CSAREGDCLAKNIQYF. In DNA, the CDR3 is TGCAGTGCTAGAGAGGGGGACTGCCTAGCCAAAAACATTCAGTACTTC.

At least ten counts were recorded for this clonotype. This CDR3 is CASSSPDSLYNEQFF. The CDR3 bases are TGCGCCAGCAGCTCCCCCGACAGTCTTTACAATGAGCAGTTCTTC. The chain recombines TRBV5-1 with TRBJ2-1; possibly TRBD1 for D (5 bases). This CDR3 is built from 15 residues. In germline, CDR1 is SGHRS, CDR2 YFSETQ. V dropped 3 bases and J dropped 4 bases, with 14 bases sitting between them.

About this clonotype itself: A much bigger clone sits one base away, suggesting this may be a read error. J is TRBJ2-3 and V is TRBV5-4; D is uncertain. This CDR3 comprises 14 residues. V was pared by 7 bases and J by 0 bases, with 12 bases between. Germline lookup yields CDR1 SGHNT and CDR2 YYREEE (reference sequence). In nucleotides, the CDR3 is TGTGCCAGCGGCCCCTTGGGGAGCACAGATACGCAGTATTTT. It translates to CASGPLGSTDTQYF.

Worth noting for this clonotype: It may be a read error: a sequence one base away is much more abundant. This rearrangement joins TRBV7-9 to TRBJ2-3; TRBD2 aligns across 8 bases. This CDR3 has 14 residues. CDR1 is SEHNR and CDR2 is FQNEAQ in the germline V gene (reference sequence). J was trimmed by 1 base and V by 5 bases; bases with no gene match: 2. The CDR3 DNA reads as TGTGCCAGCAGCATTAGCGGGGGCACAGATACGCAGTATTTT. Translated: CASSISGGTDTQYF.

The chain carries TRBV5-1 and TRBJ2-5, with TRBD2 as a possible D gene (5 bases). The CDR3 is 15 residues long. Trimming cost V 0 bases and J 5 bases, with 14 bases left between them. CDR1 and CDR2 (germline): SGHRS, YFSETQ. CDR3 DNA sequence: TGCGCCAGCAGCTTGGCTGCCGGGGAATGGGAGACCCAGTACTTC. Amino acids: CASSLAAGEWETQYF.

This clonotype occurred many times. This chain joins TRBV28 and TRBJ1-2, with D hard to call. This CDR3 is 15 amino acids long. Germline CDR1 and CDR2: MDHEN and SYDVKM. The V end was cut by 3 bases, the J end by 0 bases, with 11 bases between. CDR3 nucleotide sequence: TGTGCCAGCAGTTTTATCTCATATTCTAACTATGGCTACACCTTC. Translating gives CASSFISYSNYGYTF.

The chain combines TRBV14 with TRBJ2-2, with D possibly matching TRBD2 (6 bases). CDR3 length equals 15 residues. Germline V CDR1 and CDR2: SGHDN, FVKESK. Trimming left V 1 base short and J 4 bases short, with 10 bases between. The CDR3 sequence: CASSQAGGGTGELFF. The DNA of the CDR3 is TGTGCCAGCAGCCAAGCTGGGGGAGGCACCGGGGAGCTGTTTTTT.

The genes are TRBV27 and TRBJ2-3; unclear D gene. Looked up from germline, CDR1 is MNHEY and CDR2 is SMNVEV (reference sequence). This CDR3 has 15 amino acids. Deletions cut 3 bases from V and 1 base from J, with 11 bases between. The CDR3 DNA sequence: TGTGCCAGCAGTTTCAGACCAAGGGGCACAGATACGCAGTATTTT. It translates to CASSFRPRGTDTQYF.

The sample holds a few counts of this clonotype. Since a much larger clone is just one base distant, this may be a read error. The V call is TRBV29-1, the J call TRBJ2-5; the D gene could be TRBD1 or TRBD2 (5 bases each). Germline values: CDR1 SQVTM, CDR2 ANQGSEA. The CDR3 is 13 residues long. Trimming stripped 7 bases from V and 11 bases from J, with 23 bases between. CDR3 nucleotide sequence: TGCAGCGCCGAAGTGGGACCCTACAATGAGCAGTACTTC. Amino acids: CSAEVGPYNEQYF.

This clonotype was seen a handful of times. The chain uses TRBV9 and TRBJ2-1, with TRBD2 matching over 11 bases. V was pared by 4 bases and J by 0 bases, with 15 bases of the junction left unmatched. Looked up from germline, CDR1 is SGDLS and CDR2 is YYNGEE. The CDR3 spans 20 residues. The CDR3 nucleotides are TGTGCCAGCAGCCTAGGACTAGCGGGCGAGCACTGTAGCTCCTACAATGAGCAGTTCTTC. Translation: CASSLGLAGEHCSSYNEQFF.

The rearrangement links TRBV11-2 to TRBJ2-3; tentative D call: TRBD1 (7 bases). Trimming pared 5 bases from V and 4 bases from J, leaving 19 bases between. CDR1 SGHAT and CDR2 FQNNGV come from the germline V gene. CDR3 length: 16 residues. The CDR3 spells CASSAAGGGPADTQYF. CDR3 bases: TGTGCCAGCAGCGCCGCTGGAGGGGGCCCCGCAGATACGCAGTATTTT.

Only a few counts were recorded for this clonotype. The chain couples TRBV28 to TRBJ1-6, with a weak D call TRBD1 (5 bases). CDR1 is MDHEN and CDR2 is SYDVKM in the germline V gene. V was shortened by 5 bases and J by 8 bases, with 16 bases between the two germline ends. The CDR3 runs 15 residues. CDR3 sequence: CASSPFAGFDSPLHF. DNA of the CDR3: TGTGCCAGCAGTCCGTTTGCAGGGTTTGATTCACCCCTCCACTTT.

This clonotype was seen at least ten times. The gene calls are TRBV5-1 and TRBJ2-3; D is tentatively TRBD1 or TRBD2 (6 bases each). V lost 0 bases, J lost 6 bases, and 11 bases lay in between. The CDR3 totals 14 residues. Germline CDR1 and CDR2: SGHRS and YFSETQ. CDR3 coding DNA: TGCGCCAGCAGCTTGGGGTCGGGGGCGGATACGCAGTATTTT. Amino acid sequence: CASSLGSGADTQYF.

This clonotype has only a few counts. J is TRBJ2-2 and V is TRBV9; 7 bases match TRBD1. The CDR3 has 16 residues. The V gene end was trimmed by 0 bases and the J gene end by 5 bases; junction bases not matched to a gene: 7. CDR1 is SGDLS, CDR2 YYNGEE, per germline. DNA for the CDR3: TGTGCCAGCAGCGTAGGCGAGGACAGGAGAACCGGGGAGCTGTTTTTT. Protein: CASSVGEDRRTGELFF.

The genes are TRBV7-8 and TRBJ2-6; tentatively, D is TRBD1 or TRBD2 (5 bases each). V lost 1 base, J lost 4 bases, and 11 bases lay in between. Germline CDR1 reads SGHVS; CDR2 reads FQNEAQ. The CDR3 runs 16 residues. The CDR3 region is CASSLGWGSGANVLTF. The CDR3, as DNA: TGTGCCAGCAGCTTAGGCTGGGGGTCCGGGGCCAACGTCCTGACTTTC. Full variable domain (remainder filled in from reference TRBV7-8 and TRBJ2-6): GAGVSQSPRYKVAKRGQDVALRCDPISGHVSLFWYQQALGQGPEFLTYFQNEAQLDKSGLPSDRFFAERPEGSVSTLKIQRTQQEDSAVYLCASSLGWGSGANVLTFGAGSRLTVL.

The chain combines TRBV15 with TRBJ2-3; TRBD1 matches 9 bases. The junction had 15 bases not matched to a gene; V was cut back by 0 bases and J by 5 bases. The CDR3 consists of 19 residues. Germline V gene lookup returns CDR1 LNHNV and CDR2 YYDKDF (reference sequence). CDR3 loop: CATSRESGTGRGDKDTQYF. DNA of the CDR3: TGTGCCACCAGCAGAGAGTCCGGGACAGGGAGGGGTGACAAAGATACGCAGTATTTT.

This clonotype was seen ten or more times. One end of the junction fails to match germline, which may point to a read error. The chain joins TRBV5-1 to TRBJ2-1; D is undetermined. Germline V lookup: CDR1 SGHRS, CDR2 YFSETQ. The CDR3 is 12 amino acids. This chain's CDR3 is CASSLPYNEQFF. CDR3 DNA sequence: TGTGCCAGCAGCTTACCCTACAATGAGCAGTTCTTC.

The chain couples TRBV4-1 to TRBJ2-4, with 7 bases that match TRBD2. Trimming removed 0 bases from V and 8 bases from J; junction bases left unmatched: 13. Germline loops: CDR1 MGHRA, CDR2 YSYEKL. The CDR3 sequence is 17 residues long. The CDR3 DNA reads TGCGCCAGCAGCCAAGATCAGAAGAGGCGGGAGTTGGACATTCAGTACTTC. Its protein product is CASSQDQKRRELDIQYF.

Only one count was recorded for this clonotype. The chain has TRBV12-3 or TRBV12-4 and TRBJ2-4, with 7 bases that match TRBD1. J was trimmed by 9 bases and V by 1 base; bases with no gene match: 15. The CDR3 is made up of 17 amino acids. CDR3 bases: TGTGCCAGCAGTTTAGGGACTCCGACAGGGAGTGTCGGCATTCAGTACTTC. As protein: CASSLGTPTGSVGIQYF.

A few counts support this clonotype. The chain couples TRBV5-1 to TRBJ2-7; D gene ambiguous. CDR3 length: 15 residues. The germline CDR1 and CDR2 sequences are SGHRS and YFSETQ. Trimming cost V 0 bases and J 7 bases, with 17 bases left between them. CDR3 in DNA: TGCGCCAGCAGCTTGGTAGCCGAAACCTACAATGAGCAGTACTTC. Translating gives CASSLVAETYNEQYF.

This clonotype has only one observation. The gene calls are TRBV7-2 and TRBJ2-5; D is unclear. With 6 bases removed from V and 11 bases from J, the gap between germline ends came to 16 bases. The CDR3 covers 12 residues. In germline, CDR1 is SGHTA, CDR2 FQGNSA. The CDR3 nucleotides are TGTGCCAGCAGATTCACCCACAATGAGCAGTACTTC. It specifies CASRFTHNEQYF.

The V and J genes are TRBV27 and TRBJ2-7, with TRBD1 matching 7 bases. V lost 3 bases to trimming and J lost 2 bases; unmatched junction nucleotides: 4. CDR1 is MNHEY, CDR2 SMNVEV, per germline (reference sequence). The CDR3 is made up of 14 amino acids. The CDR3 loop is CASSFGDRTYEQYF. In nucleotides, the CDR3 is TGTGCCAGCAGTTTCGGGGACAGAACCTACGAGCAGTACTTC.